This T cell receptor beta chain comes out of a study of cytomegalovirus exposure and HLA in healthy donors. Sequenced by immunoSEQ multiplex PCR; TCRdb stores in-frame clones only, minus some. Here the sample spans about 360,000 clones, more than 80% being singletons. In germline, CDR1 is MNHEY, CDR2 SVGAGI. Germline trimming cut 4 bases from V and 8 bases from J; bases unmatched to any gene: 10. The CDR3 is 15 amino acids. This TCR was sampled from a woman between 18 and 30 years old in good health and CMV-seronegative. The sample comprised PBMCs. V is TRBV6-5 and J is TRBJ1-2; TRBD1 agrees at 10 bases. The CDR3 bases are TGTGCCAGCAGTTTCCTTGGACAGGGGGATCTGGGCTACACCTTC. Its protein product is CASSFLGQGDLGYTF.